The 26 T cell receptor beta chains given below trace back to one sample, sequenced in a study of T cell repertoires in cytomegalovirus infection. TCRdb re-derived calls from the reads in MiXCR, one entry per CDR3 protein. Of more than 90,000 distinct CDR3 sequences in the sample, around 10% were seen once. What these receptors recognize is not known. The sequencing input was PBMCs, sequenced either directly or after in vitro stimulation (not recorded which). The source of these receptors is a human donor in good health (CMV status not recorded). Some clones in this sample may be carry-over from other donors' samples.

The chain combines TRBV7-9 with TRBJ2-7; D is perhaps TRBD1 (6 bases). The CDR3 is 13 residues long. The germline CDR1 and CDR2 sequences are SEHNR and FQNEAQ (reference sequence). V was cut by 5 bases and J by 2 bases, with 10 bases left in between. The CDR3 region has the DNA TGTGCCAGCAGCCCCGGACAGACCTACGAGCAGTACTTC. Its protein product is CASSPGQTYEQYF.

This clonotype appeared many times. The chain couples TRBV7-2 to TRBJ1-4; maybe TRBD1 (5 bases). This CDR3 is built from 14 residues. Germline V CDR1 and CDR2: SGHTA, FQGNSA. The V gene lost 4 bases and the J gene lost 10 bases, with 16 bases spanning the gap. CDR3 DNA: TGTGCCAGCAGCTATAGGGGATTACAAGGAAAACTGTTTTTT. Protein: CASSYRGLQGKLFF.

This clonotype came up many times. The chain uses TRBV7-3 and TRBJ2-1; 11 bases match TRBD2. Germline V gene lookup returns CDR1 SGHTA and CDR2 FQGTGA. The CDR3 totals 15 residues. With V trimmed by 5 bases and J by 2 bases, 2 bases remained unmatched. CDR3 bases: TGTGCCAGCAGCCCACTAGCGGGAGCCTACAATGAGCAGTTCTTC. Translating gives CASSPLAGAYNEQFF.

This chain connects TRBV28 to TRBJ2-3; 12 bases match TRBD2. Trimming at V came to 6 bases and at J to 2 bases, leaving 15 bases not matched to a gene. Germline values: CDR1 MDHEN, CDR2 SYDVKM. The CDR3 contains 19 residues. Written as DNA, the CDR3 is TGTGCCAGCAGCTCAAGACTAGCGGGAGCTGTACACCCCACAGATACGCAGTATTTT. It is translated as CASSSRLAGAVHPTDTQYF.

This clonotype was observed a few times. The chain has TRBV7-2 and TRBJ1-4; maybe TRBD1 (5 bases). This CDR3 spans 15 amino acids. Looked up from germline, CDR1 is SGHTA and CDR2 is FQGNSA. V lost 1 base to trimming and J lost 5 bases, with 11 bases between them. The CDR3 sequence is CASSLEAGRNEKLFF. As DNA, the CDR3 is TGTGCCAGCAGCTTAGAGGCAGGGAGGAATGAAAAACTGTTTTTT.

This clonotype was recorded many times. V is TRBV12-5 and J is TRBJ1-1; 10 nucleotides align to TRBD1. Germline V lookup: CDR1 LGHNT, CDR2 FRNRAP. J was trimmed by 3 bases and V by 5 bases; bases with no gene match: 3. The CDR3 has 14 residues. The CDR3 nucleotides read TGTGCTAGTGGTGCGACAGGGGGCCACACTGAAGCTTTCTTT. This sequence encodes CASGATGGHTEAFF.

At least ten counts were recorded for this clonotype. This sequence joins TRBV6-2 or TRBV6-3 and TRBJ2-3; 9 bases are shared with TRBD2. The CDR3 length is 15 residues. The germline CDR1 and CDR2 sequences are MNHEY and SVGEGT. With V trimmed by 2 bases and J by 6 bases, 6 bases remained unmatched. CDR3 coding DNA: TGTGCCAGCAGTTACGATGGACTAGCGTTCGATACGCAGTATTTT. It translates to CASSYDGLAFDTQYF.

This clonotype was picked up a small number of times. The V and J genes are TRBV10-3 and TRBJ2-3, with 9 bases that match TRBD2. CDR3 length: 14 amino acids. Germline lookup yields CDR1 ENHRY and CDR2 SYGVKD. The V gene end was trimmed by 7 bases and the J gene end by 4 bases; junction bases not matched to a gene: 6. The CDR3 DNA is TGTGCCATCACGACTAGCGGTCTACCAGATACGCAGTATTTT. Its translation is CAITTSGLPDTQYF.

This clonotype was found many times. V gene TRBV12-3 or TRBV12-4 combines with J gene TRBJ2-1, with 8 bases lining up with TRBD2. V lost 4 bases to trimming and J lost 5 bases; unmatched junction nucleotides: 10. This CDR3 comprises 16 residues. CDR3 sequence (DNA): TGTGCCAGCAGTTCCGACTTAGCGGGAATGGACAATGAGCAGTTCTTC. Residues: CASSSDLAGMDNEQFF.

This clonotype was recorded many times. This chain joins TRBV7-6 and TRBJ1-1; 8 bases fit TRBD1. V was pared by 5 bases and J by 3 bases, with 8 bases of the junction left unmatched. Germline V lookup: CDR1 SGHVS, CDR2 FNYEAQ. This CDR3 contains 15 residues. CDR3: CASSPGQGRDTEAFF. CDR3 DNA sequence: TGTGCCAGCAGCCCCGGACAGGGAAGGGACACTGAAGCTTTCTTT. Combining the CDR3 with reference TRBV7-6 and TRBJ1-1 gives the whole variable domain GAGVSQSPRYKVTKRGQDVALRCDPISGHVSLYWYRQALGQGPEFLTYFNYEAQQDKSGLPNDRFSAERPEGSISTLTIQRTEQRDSAMYRCASSPGQGRDTEAFFGQGTRLTVV.

This clonotype was detected many times. CDR3 bases: TGTGCCAGCAGCTTGGGACTAGCGATGGAGAATGAGCAGTTCTTC. Protein product: CASSLGLAMENEQFF. This chain uses TRBV11-2 with TRBJ2-1; TRBD2 matches at 10 bases. Germline V gives CDR1 SGHAT, CDR2 FQNNGV. The CDR3 extends over 15 amino acids. V trimming: 3 bases; J trimming: 7 bases; junction bases outside the gene matches: 6.

This clonotype was seen a handful of times. The chain is built from TRBV10-3 and TRBJ2-6; D possibly corresponds to TRBD2 (6 bases). This CDR3 is 17 amino acids long. Germline CDR1 ENHRY, CDR2 SYGVKD. Trimming shortened V by 2 bases and J by 0 bases, and 11 bases separated the two germline ends. CDR3 DNA sequence: TGTGCCATCAGTGAGGGGGGACTGCCCTCTGGGGCCAACGTCCTGACTTTC. Translating gives CAISEGGLPSGANVLTF.

This clonotype came up many times. CDR3 residues: CASSTRQGVNNQPQHF. Here the CDR3 DNA reads TGTGCCAGTAGCACCCGACAGGGGGTTAACAATCAGCCCCAGCATTTT. The V call is TRBV19, the J call TRBJ1-5; 9 bases are a match to TRBD1. V was pared by 6 bases and J by 3 bases, with 9 bases of the junction left unmatched. Germline V gives CDR1 LNHDA, CDR2 SQIVND (reference sequence). The CDR3 runs to 16 residues.

This clonotype was observed a few times. In nucleotides, the CDR3 is TGTGCCAGCAGCAGGGAGACCGGGGAGCTGTTTTTT. This codes for CASSRETGELFF. The chain is built from TRBV6-1 and TRBJ2-2, with D perhaps given as TRBD1 or TRBD2 (5 bases each). The V gene lost 6 bases and the J gene lost 5 bases, with 7 bases spanning the gap. The germline CDR1 and CDR2 sequences are MNHNS and SASEGT. This CDR3 is built from 12 residues.

In its sample, this clonotype was seen many times. The J gene is TRBJ1-4, the V gene TRBV7-2; the D gene is possibly TRBD1 (5 bases). The CDR3 runs to 16 residues. V dropped 5 bases and J dropped 6 bases, with 19 bases sitting between them. The germline gives CDR1 SGHTA, CDR2 FQGNSA. The CDR3 protein is CASSKTETAHHEKLFF. In nucleotides, the CDR3 is TGTGCCAGCAGCAAGACAGAAACCGCCCATCATGAAAAACTGTTTTTT.

V usage is TRBV19 and J usage is TRBJ1-5; D is perhaps TRBD1 (5 bases). The CDR3 is 15 amino acids. CDR1 is LNHDA and CDR2 is SQIVND in the germline V gene (reference sequence). V was pared by 5 bases and J by 15 bases, with 26 bases between. CDR3 sequence: CASSPRGRGELGGHF. CDR3 bases: TGTGCCAGTAGTCCCCGAGGGCGGGGAGAACTCGGGGGGCATTTT.

Ten or more counts support this clonotype. The rearrangement joins TRBV4-1 to TRBJ1-4, with D possibly matching TRBD1 (5 bases). V was shortened by 3 bases and J by 1 base, with 6 bases between the two germline ends. This CDR3 is 14 amino acids long. Per the germline V gene, CDR1 is MGHRA and CDR2 is YSYEKL. The CDR3 DNA follows: TGCGCCAGCAGCCACCAGGGAACTAATGAAAAACTGTTTTTT. Protein product: CASSHQGTNEKLFF.

The V gene is TRBV7-2, the J gene TRBJ2-7; the match to TRBD1 covers 10 bases. The CDR3 is 15 residues long. J lost 3 bases, V lost 5 bases, and 7 bases had no gene match. Germline V gives CDR1 SGHTA, CDR2 FQGNSA. The CDR3 DNA sequence: TGTGCCAGCAGCGTGGGACAGGGGCTCAGCTACGAGCAGTACGTC. Its translation is CASSVGQGLSYEQYV.

This clonotype was seen many times. This chain links TRBV5-8 with TRBJ2-7, with 9 bases that match TRBD2. The CDR3 extends over 15 amino acids. Trimming cost V 0 bases and J 6 bases; bases outside gene matches: 7. The germline gives CDR1 SGHTS, CDR2 YDEGEE. CDR3 in DNA: TGTGCCAGCAGCTTGGTTGCGGGAGGGCCGTCCGAGCAGTACGTC. Encoded protein: CASSLVAGGPSEQYV.

This clonotype showed up many times. The rearrangement links TRBV11-2 to TRBJ2-7; 12 positions agree with TRBD2. The V and J ends lost 5 bases and 0 bases, in that order; junction bases with no gene match: 8. Germline V gene data show CDR1 as SGHAT and CDR2 as FQNNGV. The CDR3 loop spans 17 amino acids. The CDR3 DNA reads TGTGCCAGCAGCCCTGGACTAGCGGGACCTTACTCCTACGAGCAGTACTTC. Translation: CASSPGLAGPYSYEQYF.

V usage is TRBV6-6 and J usage is TRBJ2-1; 7 bases are shared with TRBD2. V shed 2 bases, J shed 0 bases, and the junction held 10 bases outside the gene matches. The CDR3 contains 18 residues. CDR1 and CDR2 from the germline V gene are MNHNY and SVGAGI (reference sequence). The CDR3 loop is CASSYPQRGRASYNEQFF. CDR3 nucleotide sequence: TGTGCCAGCAGTTACCCCCAACGTGGGAGGGCCTCCTACAATGAGCAGTTCTTC.

This clonotype was picked up many times. J is TRBJ2-7 and V is TRBV6-2 or TRBV6-3, with 12 bases fitting TRBD2. V trimming: 6 bases; J trimming: 0 bases; junction bases outside the gene matches: 9. The CDR3 length is 17 residues. CDR1 and CDR2 from the germline V gene are MNHEY and SVGEGT. The CDR3 nucleotides are TGTGCCAGCAGATTACCCGGACTAGCGGGATGCTCCTACGAGCAGTACGTC. Amino acid sequence: CASRLPGLAGCSYEQYV.

This clonotype showed up many times. The chain couples TRBV12-5 to TRBJ2-5, with D unresolved. The CDR3 has 13 residues. V shed 2 bases and J shed 3 bases, with 7 bases lying between them. The germline gives CDR1 LGHNT, CDR2 FRNRAP. CDR3 DNA sequence: TGTGCTAGTGGTTTGCCGCCAGAAGAGACCCAGTACTTC. It codes for CASGLPPEETQYF.

This clonotype was detected ten times or more. This chain links TRBV7-9 with TRBJ2-7; D tentatively reads TRBD1 or TRBD2 (5 bases each). V was pared by 5 bases and J by 9 bases, with 23 bases between. The CDR3 has 15 residues. CDR1 is SEHNR and CDR2 is FQNEAQ in the germline V gene (reference sequence). The CDR3, as DNA: TGTGCCAGCAGCCTCTCTGGCAGGGAGAACGTCGGGCAGTACTTC. Amino acids: CASSLSGRENVGQYF.

The chain has TRBV6-5 and TRBJ2-7; D not certain. Germline-derived CDR1 and CDR2 are MNHEY and SVGAGI. V was clipped by 0 bases and J by 3 bases, with 15 bases between them. There are 16 residues in the CDR3. The CDR3 DNA is TGTGCCAGCAGTTACTCTAGGCAAAGTGCCCTCTACGAGCAGTACGTC. Translation gives CASSYSRQSALYEQYV.

J is TRBJ1-4 and V is TRBV2; D gene ambiguous. The CDR3 extends over 14 amino acids. V dropped 7 bases and J dropped 0 bases, with 9 bases sitting between them. Germline V CDR1 and CDR2: SNHLY, FYNNEI. The CDR3 protein is CASILPSTNEKLFF. As DNA, the CDR3 is TGTGCCAGCATCCTCCCCTCAACTAATGAAAAACTGTTTTTT.